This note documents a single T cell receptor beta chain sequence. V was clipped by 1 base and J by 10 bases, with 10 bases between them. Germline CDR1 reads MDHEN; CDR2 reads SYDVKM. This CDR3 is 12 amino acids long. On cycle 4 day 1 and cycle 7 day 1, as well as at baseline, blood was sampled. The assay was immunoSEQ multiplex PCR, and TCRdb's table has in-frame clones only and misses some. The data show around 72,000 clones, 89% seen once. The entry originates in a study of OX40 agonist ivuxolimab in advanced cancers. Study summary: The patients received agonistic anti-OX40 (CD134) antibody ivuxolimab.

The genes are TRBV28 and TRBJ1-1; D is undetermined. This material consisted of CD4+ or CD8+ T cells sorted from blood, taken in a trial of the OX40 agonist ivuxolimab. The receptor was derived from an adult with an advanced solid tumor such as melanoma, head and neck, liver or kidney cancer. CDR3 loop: CASSLSITSAFF. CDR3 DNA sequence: TGTGCCAGCAGTTTATCAATTACGTCAGCTTTCTTT.